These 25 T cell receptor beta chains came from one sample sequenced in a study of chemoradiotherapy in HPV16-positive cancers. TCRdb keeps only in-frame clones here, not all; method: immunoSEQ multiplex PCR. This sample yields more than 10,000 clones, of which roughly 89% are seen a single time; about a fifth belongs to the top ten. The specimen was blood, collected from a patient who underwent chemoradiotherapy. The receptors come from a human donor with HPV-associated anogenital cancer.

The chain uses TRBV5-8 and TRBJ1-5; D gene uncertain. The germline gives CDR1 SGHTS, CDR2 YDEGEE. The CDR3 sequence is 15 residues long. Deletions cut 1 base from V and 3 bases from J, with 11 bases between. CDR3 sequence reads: CASSLLGNSNQPQHF. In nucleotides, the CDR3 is TGTGCCAGCAGCTTGCTCGGGAATTCCAATCAGCCCCAGCATTTT.

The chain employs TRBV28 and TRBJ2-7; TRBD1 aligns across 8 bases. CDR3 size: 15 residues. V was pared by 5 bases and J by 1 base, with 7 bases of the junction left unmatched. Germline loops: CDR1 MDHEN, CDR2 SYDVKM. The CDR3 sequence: CASSATGTGSYEQYF. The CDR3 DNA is TGTGCCAGCAGTGCCACCGGGACAGGATCCTACGAGCAGTACTTC.

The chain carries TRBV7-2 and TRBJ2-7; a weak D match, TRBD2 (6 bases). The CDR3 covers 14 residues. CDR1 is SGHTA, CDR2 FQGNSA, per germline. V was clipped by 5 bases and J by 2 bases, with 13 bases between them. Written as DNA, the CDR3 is TGTGCCAGCAGCCCGGGGCGGGGCCCCTACGAGCAGTACTTC. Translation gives CASSPGRGPYEQYF.

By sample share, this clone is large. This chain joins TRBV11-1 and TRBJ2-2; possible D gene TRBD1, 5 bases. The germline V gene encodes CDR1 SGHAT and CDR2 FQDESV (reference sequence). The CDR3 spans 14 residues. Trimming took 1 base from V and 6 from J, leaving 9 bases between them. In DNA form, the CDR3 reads TGTGCCAGCAGCTTAGAGGTGGGGCCCGGGGAGCTGTTTTTT. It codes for CASSLEVGPGELFF.

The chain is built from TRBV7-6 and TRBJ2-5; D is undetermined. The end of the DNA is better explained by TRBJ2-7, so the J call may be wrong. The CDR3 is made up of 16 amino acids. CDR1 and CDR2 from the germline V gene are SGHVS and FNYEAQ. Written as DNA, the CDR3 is TGTGCCAGCAGCCTAGGTCCTCTGGGTGGCTCCTACGAGCAGTACTTC. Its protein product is CASSLGPLGGSYEQYF.

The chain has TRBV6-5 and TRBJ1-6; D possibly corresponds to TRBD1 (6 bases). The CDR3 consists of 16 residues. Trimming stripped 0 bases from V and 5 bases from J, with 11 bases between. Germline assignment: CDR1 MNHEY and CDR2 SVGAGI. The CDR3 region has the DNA TGTGCCAGCAGTTACTCCGGGACAAGTAATAATTCACCCCTCCACTTT. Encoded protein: CASSYSGTSNNSPLHF.

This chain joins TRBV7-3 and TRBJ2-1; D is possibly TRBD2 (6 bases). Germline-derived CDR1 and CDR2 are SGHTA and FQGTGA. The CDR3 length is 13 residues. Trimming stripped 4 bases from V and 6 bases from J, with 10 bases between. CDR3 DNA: TGTGCCAGCAGCTCAGGGACTGTCAATGAGCAGTTCTTC. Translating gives CASSSGTVNEQFF.

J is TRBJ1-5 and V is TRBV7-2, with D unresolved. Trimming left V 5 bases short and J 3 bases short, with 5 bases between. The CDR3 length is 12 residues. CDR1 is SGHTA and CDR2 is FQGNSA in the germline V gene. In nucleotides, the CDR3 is TGTGCCAGCAGCCCCCCCAATCAGCCCCAGCATTTT. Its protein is CASSPPNQPQHF.

This chain's CDR3 is CASSPRMSSYEQYF. Here the CDR3 DNA reads TGTGCCAGCAGCCCCAGAATGAGCTCCTACGAGCAGTACTTC. This chain links TRBV7-2 with TRBJ2-7; D gene uncertain. The germline V gene encodes CDR1 SGHTA and CDR2 FQGNSA. The length of the CDR3 is 14 residues. V lost 5 bases, J lost 0 bases, and 11 bases lay in between.

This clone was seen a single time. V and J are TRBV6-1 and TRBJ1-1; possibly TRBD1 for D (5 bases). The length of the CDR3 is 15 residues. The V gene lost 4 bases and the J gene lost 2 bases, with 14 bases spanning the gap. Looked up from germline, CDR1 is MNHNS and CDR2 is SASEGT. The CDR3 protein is CASSVGPYGNTEAFF. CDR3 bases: TGTGCCAGCAGTGTGGGACCCTACGGTAACACTGAAGCTTTCTTT.

CDR3 residues: CASSLDDFWDSGSGELFF. The CDR3 DNA sequence: TGTGCCAGCAGCTTAGATGATTTTTGGGACTCCGGGTCCGGGGAGCTGTTTTTT. This chain connects TRBV11-2 to TRBJ2-2, with D possibly matching TRBD2 (6 bases). Germline-derived CDR1 and CDR2 are SGHAT and FQNNGV. The length of the CDR3 is 18 residues. Trimming stripped 0 bases from V and 6 bases from J, with 20 bases between. The variable domain in full, completed from reference TRBV11-2 and TRBJ2-2, reads EAGVAQSPRYKIIEKRQSVAFWCNPISGHATLYWYQQILGQGPKLLIQFQNNGVVDDSQLPKDRFSAERLKGVDSTLKIQPAKLEDSAVYLCASSLDDFWDSGSGELFFGEGSRLTVL.

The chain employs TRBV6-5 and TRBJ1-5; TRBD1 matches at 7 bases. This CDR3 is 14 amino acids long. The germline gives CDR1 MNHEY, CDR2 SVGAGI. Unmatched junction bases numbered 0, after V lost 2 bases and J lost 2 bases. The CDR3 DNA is TGTGCCAGCAGTTACGGACAGGGCAATCAGCCCCAGCATTTT. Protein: CASSYGQGNQPQHF.

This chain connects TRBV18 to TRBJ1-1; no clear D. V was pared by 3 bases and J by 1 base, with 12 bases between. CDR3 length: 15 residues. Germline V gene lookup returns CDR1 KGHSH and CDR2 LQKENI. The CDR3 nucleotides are TGTGCCAGCTCACCCCCAGAAAACGGGAACACTGAAGCTTTCTTT. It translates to CASSPPENGNTEAFF.

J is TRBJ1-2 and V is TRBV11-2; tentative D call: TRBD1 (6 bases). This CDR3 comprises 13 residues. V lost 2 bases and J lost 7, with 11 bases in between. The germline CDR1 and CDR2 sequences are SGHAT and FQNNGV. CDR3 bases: TGTGCCAGCAGCTTAAGCAGGGGTTCTGGCTACACCTTC. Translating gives CASSLSRGSGYTF.

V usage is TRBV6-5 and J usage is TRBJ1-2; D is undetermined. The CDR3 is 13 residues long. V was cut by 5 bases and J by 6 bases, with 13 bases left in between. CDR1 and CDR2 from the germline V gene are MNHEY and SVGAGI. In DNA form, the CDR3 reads TGTGCCAGCAGTCCGTTTCCAACTAATGGCTACACCTTC. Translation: CASSPFPTNGYTF.

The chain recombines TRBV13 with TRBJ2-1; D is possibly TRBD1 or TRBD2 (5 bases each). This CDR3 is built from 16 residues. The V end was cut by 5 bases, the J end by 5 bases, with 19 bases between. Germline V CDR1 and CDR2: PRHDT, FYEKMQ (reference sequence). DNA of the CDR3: TGTGCCAGCAGCGAACCCCGGGACGGTTTGAACAATGAGCAGTTCTTC. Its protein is CASSEPRDGLNNEQFF.

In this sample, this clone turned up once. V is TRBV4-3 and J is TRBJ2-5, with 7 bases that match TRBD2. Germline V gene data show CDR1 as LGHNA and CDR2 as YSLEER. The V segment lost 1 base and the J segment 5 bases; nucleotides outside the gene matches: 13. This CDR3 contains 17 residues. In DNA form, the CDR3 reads TGCGCCAGCAGCCAAGGGGGGTCTAGCGGAGGGGTGGAGACCCAGTACTTC. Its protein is CASSQGGSSGGVETQYF.

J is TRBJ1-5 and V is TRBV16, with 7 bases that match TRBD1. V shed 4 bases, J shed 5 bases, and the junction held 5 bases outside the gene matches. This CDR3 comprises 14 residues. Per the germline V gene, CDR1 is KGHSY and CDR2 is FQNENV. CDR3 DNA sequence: TGTGCCAGCAGCCTCCAGGGGGGGTATCAGCCCCAGCATTTT. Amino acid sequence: CASSLQGGYQPQHF.

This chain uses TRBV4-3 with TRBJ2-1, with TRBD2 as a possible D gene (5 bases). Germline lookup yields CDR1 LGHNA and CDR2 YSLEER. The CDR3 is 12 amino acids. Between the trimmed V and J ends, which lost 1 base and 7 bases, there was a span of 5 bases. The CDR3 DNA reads TGCGCCAGCAGCCAAGCGGGGAATGAGCAGTTCTTC. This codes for CASSQAGNEQFF.

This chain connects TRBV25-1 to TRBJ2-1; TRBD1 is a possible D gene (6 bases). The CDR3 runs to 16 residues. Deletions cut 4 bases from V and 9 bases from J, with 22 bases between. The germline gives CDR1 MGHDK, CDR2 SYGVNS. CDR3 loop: CASSASRGEFGGEQFF. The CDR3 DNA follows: TGTGCCAGCAGTGCATCCAGGGGTGAATTTGGTGGTGAGCAGTTCTTC.

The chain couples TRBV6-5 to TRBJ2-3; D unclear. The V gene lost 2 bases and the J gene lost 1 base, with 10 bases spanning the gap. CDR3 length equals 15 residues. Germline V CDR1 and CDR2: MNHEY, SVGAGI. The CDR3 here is CASSYDQTGTDTQYF. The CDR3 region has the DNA TGTGCCAGCAGTTACGACCAAACAGGCACAGATACGCAGTATTTT.

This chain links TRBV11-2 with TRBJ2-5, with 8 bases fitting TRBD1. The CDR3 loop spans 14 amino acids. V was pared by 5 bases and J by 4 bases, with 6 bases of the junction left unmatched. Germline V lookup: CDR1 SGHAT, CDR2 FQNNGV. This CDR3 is CASSNWTGSETQYF. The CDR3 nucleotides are TGTGCCAGCAGCAACTGGACAGGGTCAGAGACCCAGTACTTC.

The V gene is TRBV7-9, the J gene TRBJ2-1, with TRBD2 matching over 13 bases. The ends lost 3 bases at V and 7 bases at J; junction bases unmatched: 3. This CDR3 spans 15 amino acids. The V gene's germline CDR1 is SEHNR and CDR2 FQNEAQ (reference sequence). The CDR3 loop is CASSLVLAGGNEQFF. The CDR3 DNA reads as TGTGCCAGCAGCTTGGTACTAGCGGGGGGGAATGAGCAGTTCTTC.

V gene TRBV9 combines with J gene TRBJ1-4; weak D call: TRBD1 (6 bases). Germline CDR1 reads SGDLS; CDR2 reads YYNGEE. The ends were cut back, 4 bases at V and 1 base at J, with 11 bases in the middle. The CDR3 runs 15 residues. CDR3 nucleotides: TGTGCCAGCAGCCCTTCGGACAGAACTAATGAAAAACTGTTTTTT. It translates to CASSPSDRTNEKLFF.

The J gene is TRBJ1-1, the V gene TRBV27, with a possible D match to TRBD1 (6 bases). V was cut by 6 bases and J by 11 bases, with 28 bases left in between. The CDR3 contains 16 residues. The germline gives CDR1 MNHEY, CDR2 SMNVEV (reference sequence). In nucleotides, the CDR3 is TGTGCCAGCAGCGGCCGAGATTGGGGGCGAGGAGTTGGCGCTTTCTTT. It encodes CASSGRDWGRGVGAFF.